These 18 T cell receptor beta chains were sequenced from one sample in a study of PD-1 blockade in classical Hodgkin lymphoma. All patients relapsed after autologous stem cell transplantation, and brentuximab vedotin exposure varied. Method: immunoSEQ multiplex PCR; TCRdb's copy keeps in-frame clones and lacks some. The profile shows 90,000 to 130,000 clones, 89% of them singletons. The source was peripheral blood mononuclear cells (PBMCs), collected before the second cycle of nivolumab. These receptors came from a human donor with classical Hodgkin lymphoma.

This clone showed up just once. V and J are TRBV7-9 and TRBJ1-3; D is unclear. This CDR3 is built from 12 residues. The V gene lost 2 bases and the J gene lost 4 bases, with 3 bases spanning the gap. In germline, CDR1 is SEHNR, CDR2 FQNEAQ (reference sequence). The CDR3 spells CASSLTGNTIYF. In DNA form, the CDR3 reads TGTGCCAGCAGCTTAACCGGAAACACCATATATTTT.

The CDR3 is CAISEPGLAGGETQYF. CDR3 coding DNA: TGTGCCATCAGTGAGCCGGGACTAGCGGGAGGGGAGACCCAGTACTTC. The rearrangement links TRBV10-3 to TRBJ2-5; 16 bases are a match to TRBD2. The CDR3 totals 16 residues. CDR1 and CDR2 from the germline V gene are ENHRY and SYGVKD. After removal of 2 bases from V and 5 bases from J, the junction contained 2 bases not matched to a gene.

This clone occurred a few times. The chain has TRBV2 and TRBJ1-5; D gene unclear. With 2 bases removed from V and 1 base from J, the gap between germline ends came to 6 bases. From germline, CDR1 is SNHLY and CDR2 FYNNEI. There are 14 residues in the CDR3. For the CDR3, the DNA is TGTGCCAGCAGTGAACTTCTCAGCAATCAGCCCCAGCATTTT. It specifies CASSELLSNQPQHF.

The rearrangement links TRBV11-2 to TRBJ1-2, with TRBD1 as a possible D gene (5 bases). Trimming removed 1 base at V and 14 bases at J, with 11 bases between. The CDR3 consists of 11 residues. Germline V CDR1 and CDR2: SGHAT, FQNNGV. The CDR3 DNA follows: TGTGCCAGCAGCTTAGGGGGGGTCCCAACCTTC. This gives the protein CASSLGGVPTF.

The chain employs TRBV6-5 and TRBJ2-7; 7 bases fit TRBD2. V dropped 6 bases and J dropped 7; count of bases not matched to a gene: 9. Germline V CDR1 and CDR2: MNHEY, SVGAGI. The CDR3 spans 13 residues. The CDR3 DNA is TGTGCCAGCAGCCATCCCGGGGGGAAGGAGCAGTACTTC. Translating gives CASSHPGGKEQYF.

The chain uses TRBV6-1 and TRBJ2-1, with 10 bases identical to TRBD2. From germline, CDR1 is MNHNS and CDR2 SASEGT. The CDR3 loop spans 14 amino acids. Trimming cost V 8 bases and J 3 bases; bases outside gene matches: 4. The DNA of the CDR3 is TGTGCCAGCCGCGGACTAGCGGTCTACAATGAGCAGTTCTTC. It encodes CASRGLAVYNEQFF.

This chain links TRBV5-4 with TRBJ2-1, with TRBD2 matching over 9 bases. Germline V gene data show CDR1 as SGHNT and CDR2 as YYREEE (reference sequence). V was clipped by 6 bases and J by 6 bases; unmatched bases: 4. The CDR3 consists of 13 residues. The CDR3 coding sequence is TGTGCCAGCACCGGACTAGCGTCCAATGAGCAGTTCTTC. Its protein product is CASTGLASNEQFF.

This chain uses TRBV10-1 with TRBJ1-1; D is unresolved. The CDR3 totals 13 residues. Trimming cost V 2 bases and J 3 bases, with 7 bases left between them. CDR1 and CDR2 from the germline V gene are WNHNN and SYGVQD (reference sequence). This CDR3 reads CASSEQRYTEAFF. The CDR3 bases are TGCGCCAGCAGTGAGCAGAGGTACACTGAAGCTTTCTTT.

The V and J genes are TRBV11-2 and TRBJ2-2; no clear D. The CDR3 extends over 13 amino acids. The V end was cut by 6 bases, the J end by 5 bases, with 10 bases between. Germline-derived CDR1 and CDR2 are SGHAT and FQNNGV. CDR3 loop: CASRLGLTGELFF. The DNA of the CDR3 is TGTGCCAGCAGATTGGGGTTGACCGGGGAGCTGTTTTTT.

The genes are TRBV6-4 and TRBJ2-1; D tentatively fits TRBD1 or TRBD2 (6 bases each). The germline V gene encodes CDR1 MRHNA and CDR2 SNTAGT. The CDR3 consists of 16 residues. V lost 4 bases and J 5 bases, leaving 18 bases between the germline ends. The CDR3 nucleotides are TGTGCCAGCAGTGCACAGGGAGGACTCAACAACAATGAGCAGTTCTTC. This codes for CASSAQGGLNNNEQFF.

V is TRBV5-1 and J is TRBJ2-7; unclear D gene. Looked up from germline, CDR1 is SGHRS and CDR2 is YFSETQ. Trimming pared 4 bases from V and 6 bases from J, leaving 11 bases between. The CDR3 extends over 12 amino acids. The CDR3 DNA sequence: TGCGCCAGCAGCGCCGATACCGGCGAGCAGTACTTC. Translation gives CASSADTGEQYF.

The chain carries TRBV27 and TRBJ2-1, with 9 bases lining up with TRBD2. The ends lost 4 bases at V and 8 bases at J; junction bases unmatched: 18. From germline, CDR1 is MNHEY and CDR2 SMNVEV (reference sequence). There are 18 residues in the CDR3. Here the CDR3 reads CASSSTTQPGLALDEQFF. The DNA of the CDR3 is TGTGCCAGCAGTTCGACAACCCAACCGGGACTAGCTTTAGATGAGCAGTTCTTC.

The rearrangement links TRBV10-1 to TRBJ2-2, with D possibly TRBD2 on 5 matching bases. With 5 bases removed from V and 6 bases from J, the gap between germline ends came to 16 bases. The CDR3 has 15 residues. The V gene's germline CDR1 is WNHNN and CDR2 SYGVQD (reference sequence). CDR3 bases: TGCGCCAGCAGTCCCACTAGATCGGGCTCCGGGGAGCTGTTTTTT. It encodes CASSPTRSGSGELFF.

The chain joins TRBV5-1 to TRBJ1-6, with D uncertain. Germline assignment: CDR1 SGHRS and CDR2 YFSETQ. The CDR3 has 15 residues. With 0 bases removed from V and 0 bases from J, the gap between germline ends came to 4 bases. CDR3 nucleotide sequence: TGCGCCAGCAGCTTGGACGACTCCTATAATTCACCCCTCCACTTT. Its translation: CASSLDDSYNSPLHF.

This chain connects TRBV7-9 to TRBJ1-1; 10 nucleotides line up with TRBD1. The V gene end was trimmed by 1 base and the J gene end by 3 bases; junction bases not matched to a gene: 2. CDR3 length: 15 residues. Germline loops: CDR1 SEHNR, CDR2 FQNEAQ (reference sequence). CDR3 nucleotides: TGTGCCAGCAGCTTAGTAGGGACAGGGGACACTGAAGCTTTCTTT. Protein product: CASSLVGTGDTEAFF. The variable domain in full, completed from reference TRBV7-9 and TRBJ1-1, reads DTGVSQNPRHKITKRGQNVTFRCDPISEHNRLYWYRQTLGQGPEFLTYFQNEAQLEKSRLLSDRFSAERPKGSFSTLEIQRTEQGDSAMYLCASSLVGTGDTEAFFGQGTRLTVV.

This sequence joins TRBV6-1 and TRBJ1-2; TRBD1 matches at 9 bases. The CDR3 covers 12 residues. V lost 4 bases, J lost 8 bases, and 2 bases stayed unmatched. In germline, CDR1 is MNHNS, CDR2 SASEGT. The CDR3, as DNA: TGTGCCAGCAGTGCTGACAGGGGGGGCTACACCTTC. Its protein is CASSADRGGYTF.

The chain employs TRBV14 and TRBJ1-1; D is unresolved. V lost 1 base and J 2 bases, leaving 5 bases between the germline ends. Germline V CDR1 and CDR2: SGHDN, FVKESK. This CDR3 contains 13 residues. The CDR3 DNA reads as TGTGCCAGCAGCCAAGTTTACAACACTGAAGCTTTCTTT. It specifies CASSQVYNTEAFF.

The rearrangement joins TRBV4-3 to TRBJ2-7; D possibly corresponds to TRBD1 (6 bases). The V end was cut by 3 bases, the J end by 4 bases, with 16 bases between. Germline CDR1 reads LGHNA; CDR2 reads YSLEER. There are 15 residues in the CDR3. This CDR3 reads CASSHEAGAWYEQYF. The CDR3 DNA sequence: TGCGCCAGCAGCCATGAGGCAGGGGCTTGGTACGAGCAGTACTTC.